These 2 T cell receptor beta chains originate from one sample sequenced in a study of early T cells in non-severe SARS-CoV-2 infection. TCRdb processed the 5' RACE reads anew with MiXCR; each CDR3 protein has one entry. The sample has about 80,000 distinct CDR3 sequences; roughly 12% are singletons. The sequenced sample consisted of whole blood. Receptor source: an adult who was a healthcare worker with PCR-confirmed SARS-CoV-2 infection or an uninfected control (not recorded which).

This clonotype was counted at least ten times. The V gene is TRBV24-1, the J gene TRBJ2-1; tentative D call: TRBD2 (6 bases). V was clipped by 2 bases and J by 3 bases, with 10 bases between them. Germline V CDR1 and CDR2: KGHDR, SFDVKD. The CDR3 is made up of 15 amino acids. The CDR3 loop reads CATSDSGGDYNEQFF. The CDR3 DNA reads as TGTGCCACCAGTGATTCCGGAGGGGACTACAATGAGCAGTTCTTC.

This clonotype was recorded at least ten times. The chain recombines TRBV6-5 with TRBJ2-2; the D is unclear. The CDR3 is made up of 12 amino acids. V lost 8 bases to trimming and J lost 7 bases, with 11 bases between them. Germline CDR1 MNHEY, CDR2 SVGAGI. The CDR3 loop is CASGVAGGELFF. For the CDR3, the DNA is TGTGCCAGCGGGGTGGCAGGCGGGGAGCTGTTTTTT.